The entry below describes one TCR beta chain. No antigen is known for it. The V end was cut by 2 bases, the J end by 2 bases, with 13 bases between. Germline V lookup: CDR1 SGDLS, CDR2 YYNGEE. CDR3 size: 15 residues. The data belong to a study of T cell responses to AZD1222 COVID-19 vaccine. Using immunoSEQ multiplex PCR, the repertoire was profiled, and TCRdb retains in-frame clones only, with some absent. This repertoire shows more than 95,000 clones, around 92% found once; its top ten account for approximately 4.2%. Findings and limits, study-wide: White British people made up most donors, females outnumbered males, and clonal diversity was possibly underestimated.

This sequence originates from an adult in good health. The starting material was peripheral blood, obtained on day 0 of AZD1222 vaccination. The chain couples TRBV9 to TRBJ2-5, with D maybe TRBD1 (6 bases). CDR3 sequence reads: CASSVTPGVQETQYF. CDR3 in DNA: TGTGCCAGCAGCGTCACCCCAGGGGTACAAGAGACCCAGTACTTC.